These 27 T cell receptor beta chains were sequenced from one sample in a study of cytomegalovirus exposure and HLA in healthy donors. It was with 60 Vbeta and 13 Jbeta primers that the PCR ran. Sequenced by immunoSEQ multiplex PCR; TCRdb stores in-frame clones only, minus some. The profile shows around 130,000 clones, roughly four fifths of them singletons. The sample consisted of PBMCs. These receptors originate from a man aged 35-49 years in good health and CMV-seronegative.

The chain combines TRBV12-5 with TRBJ2-5; 12 nucleotides align to TRBD1. The J call is uncertain, as TRBJ2-7 better fits the DNA end. CDR1 and CDR2 from the germline V gene are LGHNT and FRNRAP. There are 15 residues in the CDR3. CDR3 in amino acids: CASGLGDRGLGEQYF. CDR3 coding DNA: TGTGCTAGTGGTTTGGGGGACAGGGGGCTCGGCGAGCAGTACTTC.

The sample holds a few counts of this clone. The chain employs TRBV10-3 and TRBJ1-5, with D unclear. CDR1 and CDR2 from the germline V gene are ENHRY and SYGVKD. CDR3 size: 13 residues. V was trimmed by 3 bases and J by 7 bases, leaving 10 bases between them. In DNA form, the CDR3 reads TGTGCCATCAGTGAATCGGGTGGGCAGCCCCAGCATTTT. This encodes CAISESGGQPQHF.

The J gene is TRBJ1-5, the V gene TRBV19; perhaps TRBD1 as D (6 bases). There are 14 residues in the CDR3. CDR1 and CDR2 from the germline V gene are LNHDA and SQIVND (reference sequence). V lost 6 bases to trimming and J lost 6 bases, with 15 bases between them. The CDR3 loop reads CASSRGGIGQPQHF. In nucleotides, the CDR3 is TGTGCCAGTAGCCGGGGGGGCATCGGTCAGCCCCAGCATTTT.

The chain employs TRBV11-3 and TRBJ2-3; D possibly corresponds to TRBD1 (6 bases). Between the trimmed V and J ends, which lost 1 base and 2 bases, there was a span of 7 bases. The CDR3 covers 14 residues. Germline V gene lookup returns CDR1 SGHNT and CDR2 YENEEA. As DNA, the CDR3 is TGTGCCAGCAGCTTAGGACAGGTCACAGATACGCAGTATTTT. Translation gives CASSLGQVTDTQYF.

This clone was counted only a few times. V usage is TRBV4-2 and J usage is TRBJ2-5, with TRBD2 matching over 12 bases. The germline gives CDR1 LGHNA, CDR2 YNFKEQ. V lost 0 bases and J lost 2; bases outside the gene matches: 13. The CDR3 totals 20 residues. The chain's CDR3 is CASSQDPVGTSGLLQETQYF. The DNA of the CDR3 is TGTGCCAGCAGCCAAGATCCGGTGGGGACTAGCGGGCTACTTCAAGAGACCCAGTACTTC.

The chain has TRBV28 and TRBJ1-1; D perhaps matches TRBD1 (6 bases). The CDR3 covers 12 residues. The V end was cut by 10 bases, the J end by 1 base, with 10 bases between. Per germline, CDR1 MDHEN and CDR2 SYDVKM. Here the CDR3 DNA reads TGTGCCATACTGGGACAGAACACTGAAGCTTTCTTT. It specifies CAILGQNTEAFF.

The chain couples TRBV2 to TRBJ1-1, with D possibly TRBD1 on 6 matching bases. Per germline, CDR1 SNHLY and CDR2 FYNNEI. The CDR3 extends over 14 amino acids. Trimming cost V 3 bases and J 5 bases, with 13 bases left between them. CDR3 nucleotides: TGTGCCAGCAGTGACGGGCAGGGGCGGACTGAAGCTTTCTTT. Residues: CASSDGQGRTEAFF.

The chain carries TRBV7-8 and TRBJ2-5, with D perhaps TRBD2 (6 bases). The DNA end lines up better with TRBJ2-7; the J call may be wrong. This CDR3 comprises 17 residues. The germline V gene has CDR1 SGHVS and CDR2 FQNEAQ. The CDR3 reads CASSLEGGTHYQYEQYF. The CDR3 coding sequence is TGTGCCAGCAGCTTAGAAGGTGGGACTCATTACCAGTACGAGCAGTACTTC.

This chain links TRBV5-1 with TRBJ1-4, with a tentative D call TRBD1 (6 bases). Germline lookup yields CDR1 SGHRS and CDR2 YFSETQ. The CDR3 has 15 amino acids. Trimming shortened V by 2 bases and J by 3 bases, and 11 bases separated the two germline ends. The CDR3 reads CASSLQGQSNEKLFF. The CDR3 nucleotides are TGCGCCAGCAGCTTACAGGGCCAGTCTAATGAAAAACTGTTTTTT.

The chain combines TRBV7-6 with TRBJ2-7; 9 bases map to TRBD1. Germline assignment: CDR1 SGHVS and CDR2 FNYEAQ. The V segment lost 1 base and the J segment 3 bases; nucleotides outside the gene matches: 7. CDR3 length equals 16 residues. The CDR3 reads CASSLEPGQGLYEQYF. The CDR3 DNA sequence: TGTGCCAGCAGCTTAGAGCCGGGACAGGGACTCTACGAGCAGTACTTC.

The V gene is TRBV11-2, the J gene TRBJ1-2; tentative D call: TRBD1 (5 bases). Germline CDR1 and CDR2: SGHAT and FQNNGV. CDR3 length: 15 amino acids. V lost 0 bases to trimming and J lost 5 bases, with 13 bases between them. CDR3 loop: CASSLDRVALYGYTF. The CDR3, as DNA: TGTGCCAGCAGCTTAGACAGGGTGGCGTTATATGGCTACACCTTC.

CDR3 sequence reads: CASRISPAPKGGEGYEQYF. CDR3 coding DNA: TGTGCCAGCAGGATATCCCCGGCCCCAAAAGGAGGGGAGGGCTACGAGCAGTACTTC. The chain recombines TRBV7-9 with TRBJ2-7, with TRBD2 identical over 7 bases. There are 19 residues in the CDR3. The V and J ends lost 6 bases and 3 bases, in that order; junction bases with no gene match: 23. Germline CDR1 is SEHNR and CDR2 is FQNEAQ (reference sequence).

This clone was seen just once. The chain combines TRBV7-8 with TRBJ2-5, with 12 bases aligning to TRBD2. The CDR3 has 16 residues. The ends lost 5 bases at V and 2 bases at J; junction bases unmatched: 6. Germline CDR1 is SGHVS and CDR2 is FQNEAQ. The CDR3 spells CASSPGTSGQQETQYF. CDR3 nucleotides: TGTGCCAGCAGCCCCGGGACTAGCGGGCAACAAGAGACCCAGTACTTC.

V usage is TRBV6-1 and J usage is TRBJ1-6, with 9 bases aligning to TRBD1. From germline, CDR1 is MNHNS and CDR2 SASEGT. This CDR3 is built from 15 residues. Trimming at V came to 2 bases and at J to 9 bases, leaving 5 bases not matched to a gene. CDR3 residues: CASSERGQGLSPLHF. The CDR3 DNA reads TGTGCCAGCAGTGAACGGGGACAGGGCCTTTCACCCCTCCACTTT.

The rearrangement links TRBV7-9 to TRBJ1-4; a weak D match, TRBD1 (6 bases). With 8 bases removed from V and 6 bases from J, the gap between germline ends came to 16 bases. This CDR3 contains 14 residues. CDR1 SEHNR and CDR2 FQNEAQ come from the germline V gene (reference sequence). CDR3 residues: CASPLQGSDEKLFF. The CDR3 DNA follows: TGTGCCAGCCCTCTACAGGGATCTGATGAAAAACTGTTTTTT.

This chain joins TRBV5-4 and TRBJ2-5, with a possible D match to TRBD2 (5 bases). The J call is doubtful: the DNA matches TRBJ2-7 better. The CDR3 is 14 amino acids. Germline lookup yields CDR1 SGHNT and CDR2 YYREEE (reference sequence). The CDR3 is CASSSPGSLYEQYF. DNA for the CDR3: TGTGCCAGCAGCTCGCCGGGATCCCTCTACGAGCAGTACTTC.

The chain is built from TRBV5-8 and TRBJ2-7; TRBD2 matches at 8 bases. V lost 4 bases to trimming and J lost 5 bases; unmatched junction nucleotides: 8. The CDR3 length is 14 residues. CDR1 is SGHTS and CDR2 is YDEGEE in the germline V gene. In DNA form, the CDR3 reads TGTGCCAGCAGCACCCCGGGACTAGGAGACGAGCAGTACTTC. It translates to CASSTPGLGDEQYF. Filled out from reference TRBV5-8 and TRBJ2-7, the complete variable domain reads EAGVTQSPTHLIKTRGQQATLRCSPISGHTSVYWYQQALGLGLQFLLWYDEGEERNRGNFPPRFSGRQFPNYSSELNVNALELEDSALYLCASSTPGLGDEQYFGPGTRLTVT.

This clone showed up just once. The gene calls are TRBV30 and TRBJ1-3; D remains unclear. Germline V CDR1 and CDR2: GTSNPN, SVGIG (reference sequence). CDR3 length: 8 amino acids. V lost 4 bases and J 12 bases, leaving 4 bases between the germline ends. CDR3 amino acids: CAWTIIYF. CDR3 bases: TGTGCCTGGACTATCATATATTTT.

This clone has more than one count but fewer than ten. V usage is TRBV7-9 and J usage is TRBJ2-7; TRBD2 matches 9 bases. Germline V gene data show CDR1 as SEHNR and CDR2 as FQNEAQ (reference sequence). The CDR3 totals 15 residues. The V and J ends lost 1 base and 5 bases, in that order; junction bases with no gene match: 6. The CDR3 region is CASSLVAGVGHEQYF. CDR3 bases: TGTGCCAGCAGCTTAGTAGCGGGAGTAGGCCACGAGCAGTACTTC.

The rearrangement joins TRBV7-9 to TRBJ1-3, with D perhaps TRBD1 (6 bases). Germline lookup yields CDR1 SEHNR and CDR2 FQNEAQ (reference sequence). V lost 5 bases and J 0 bases, leaving 11 bases between the germline ends. The CDR3 covers 15 residues. Here the CDR3 reads CASSRYRDSGNTIYF. The CDR3 bases are TGTGCCAGCAGCCGGTACAGGGACTCTGGAAACACCATATATTTT.

This chain uses TRBV27 with TRBJ2-7; TRBD1 agrees at 7 bases. The CDR3 contains 14 residues. Germline V gene data show CDR1 as MNHEY and CDR2 as SMNVEV (reference sequence). V lost 4 bases to trimming and J lost 2 bases; unmatched junction nucleotides: 5. The CDR3 nucleotides read TGTGCCAGCAGTTACTACAGGGGCCCCTACGAGCAGTACTTC. The encoded protein is CASSYYRGPYEQYF.

The rearrangement joins TRBV7-3 to TRBJ1-1; a weak D match, TRBD1 (5 bases). Germline assignment: CDR1 SGHTA and CDR2 FQGTGA. Trimming left V 8 bases short and J 5 bases short, with 15 bases between. CDR3 length: 13 residues. DNA of the CDR3: TGTGCCAGCCGCCTCGGGGGGGGAACTGAAGCTTTCTTT. Protein: CASRLGGGTEAFF.

The chain links TRBV10-3 to TRBJ2-3; D possibly corresponds to TRBD1 (6 bases). The CDR3 runs to 16 residues. Germline V lookup: CDR1 ENHRY, CDR2 SYGVKD. Trimming removed 7 bases at V and 0 bases at J, with 17 bases between. The CDR3 nucleotides are TGTGCCATCACCAACACCGGACAGTCTAGCACAGATACGCAGTATTTT. This sequence encodes CAITNTGQSSTDTQYF.

The genes are TRBV9 and TRBJ2-1; 11 nucleotides match TRBD2. V dropped 2 bases and J dropped 6; count of bases not matched to a gene: 19. CDR1 SGDLS and CDR2 YYNGEE come from the germline V gene. The CDR3 is made up of 20 amino acids. The CDR3 DNA sequence: TGTGCCAGCAGCGTGCAAGGGGCTAACTTAGCGGGAGGGCCTTTCAATGAGCAGTTCTTC. This translates into CASSVQGANLAGGPFNEQFF.

The chain couples TRBV27 to TRBJ1-1, with D perhaps TRBD1 (5 bases). The CDR3 spans 13 residues. Germline V lookup: CDR1 MNHEY, CDR2 SMNVEV (reference sequence). V was pared by 6 bases and J by 0 bases, with 8 bases between. The CDR3 spells CASRRDLNTEAFF. The DNA for the CDR3 is TGTGCCAGCAGAAGGGACTTGAACACTGAAGCTTTCTTT.

This chain joins TRBV29-1 and TRBJ2-1; 10 bases are a match to TRBD2. This CDR3 is 14 amino acids long. The germline V gene has CDR1 SQVTM and CDR2 ANQGSEA. V lost 4 bases and J lost 9; bases outside the gene matches: 9. The CDR3 region is CSVVRAGGPSEQFF. CDR3 nucleotides: TGCAGCGTTGTCCGAGCGGGAGGGCCGAGTGAGCAGTTCTTC.

The V gene is TRBV5-4, the J gene TRBJ2-1; possible D gene TRBD2, 5 bases. Germline CDR1 SGHNT, CDR2 YYREEE (reference sequence). V shed 1 base and J shed 2 bases, with 13 bases lying between them. The CDR3 extends over 16 amino acids. DNA of the CDR3: TGTGCCAGCAGCTTGCCCGGAGGTAGCCCCTACAATGAGCAGTTCTTC. It codes for CASSLPGGSPYNEQFF.